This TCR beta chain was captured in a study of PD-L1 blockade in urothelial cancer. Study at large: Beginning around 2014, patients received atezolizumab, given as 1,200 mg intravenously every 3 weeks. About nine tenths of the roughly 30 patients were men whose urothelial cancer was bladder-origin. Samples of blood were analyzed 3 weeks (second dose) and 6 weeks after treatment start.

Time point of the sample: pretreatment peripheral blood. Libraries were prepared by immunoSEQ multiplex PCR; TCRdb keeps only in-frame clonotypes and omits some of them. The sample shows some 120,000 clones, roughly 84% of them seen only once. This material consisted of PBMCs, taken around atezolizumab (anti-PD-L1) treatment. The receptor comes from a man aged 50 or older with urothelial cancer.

The CDR3 DNA reads TGCGCCAGCAGCCAAGATCCCGGGACAGGCTCTGGAAACACCATATATTTT. Its protein is CASSQDPGTGSGNTIYF. V usage is TRBV4-1 and J usage is TRBJ1-3, with TRBD1 matching 8 bases. CDR1 and CDR2 (germline): MGHRA, YSYEKL. V lost 0 bases, J lost 0 bases, and 4 bases stayed unmatched. The CDR3 runs to 17 residues.